This TCR beta chain is drawn from a study of response to subunit inactivated influenza vaccine (dated by TCRdb to 2016 to 2019). Notes on the research overall: Deep quantitative T cell receptor repertoire profiling was used in the study to track responses to a trivalent subunit inactivated influenza vaccine.

Findings and caveats that apply to the study as a whole: The authors proposed that each seasonal influenza vaccination may bring in only a limited number of new T cells.

This clonotype was observed a handful of times. The specificity of this receptor is unknown. Base quality data are lacking; no much larger clone is found one base away. The library was made by RT-PCR. Sequencing was carried out with an Illumina HiSeq 2500. TCRdb applied fastp at Q25 and MiXCR to the public reads, then kept only in-frame beta chains. Every CDR3 protein is listed once, alongside the most common genes and DNA of its rows. The sample has 290,000 or so distinct CDR3 sequences on record, approximately 23% of them singletons. 10% of the sample is held by the ten biggest clonotypes. V is reduced by 3 bases and J by 5 bases, leaving a spacing of 4 bases between them. The CDR3 goes from the cysteine to the phenylalanine over 11 residues. Only the CDR3 DNA is retained, 33 bases long and in frame from the first base. CDR1 DFQATT and CDR2 SNEGSKA were looked up in the germline V gene (reference sequence).

The sequence links TRBV20-1 to TRBJ2-2, with no confidently assigned D gene. The clonotype originates from a man aged 45 to 75 who received an inactivated influenza vaccine. Donor details come from another sample of the same person, matched by shared clones. This specimen was PBMCs from blood, taken about 20 months after vaccination. The CDR3 loop reads CSASVTGELFF. The nucleotides are TGCAGTGCTAGTGTGACCGGGGAGCTGTTTTTT.